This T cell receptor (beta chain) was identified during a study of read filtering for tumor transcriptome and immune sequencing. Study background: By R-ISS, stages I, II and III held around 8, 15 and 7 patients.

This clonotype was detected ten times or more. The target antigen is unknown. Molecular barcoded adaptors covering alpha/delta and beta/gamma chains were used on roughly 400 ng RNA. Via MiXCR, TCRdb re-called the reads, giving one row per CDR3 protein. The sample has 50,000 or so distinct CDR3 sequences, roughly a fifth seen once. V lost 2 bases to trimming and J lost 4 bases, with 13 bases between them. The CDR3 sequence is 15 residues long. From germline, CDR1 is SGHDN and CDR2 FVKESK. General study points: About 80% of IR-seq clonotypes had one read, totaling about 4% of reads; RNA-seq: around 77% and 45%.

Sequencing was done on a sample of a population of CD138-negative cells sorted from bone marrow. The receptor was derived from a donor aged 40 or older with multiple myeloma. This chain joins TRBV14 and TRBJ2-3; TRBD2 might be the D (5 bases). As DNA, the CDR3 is TGTGCCAGCAGCCAACTAGGAGGCCTGGCAGATACGCAGTATTTT. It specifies CASSQLGGLADTQYF.